Listed below are T cell receptor beta chains from one sample, sequenced in a study of regulatory T cells in long-lasting Graves disease. Each CDR3 protein gets one entry after TCRdb re-called the multiplex PCR reads with MiXCR. The table shows 300,000 to 450,000 distinct CDR3 sequences, with around 16% occurring only once. The material was peripheral blood mononuclear cells (PBMCs), obtained at new diagnosis, from a patient treated with antithyroid drugs. These receptors were obtained from a female donor with Graves disease. CDR3s include the opening cysteine and the closing phenylalanine or tryptophan. The order of the fields is V gene, clone size, D gene, J gene, CDR3 length, CDR3 DNA, CDR3 protein. D genes are given only for firm matches. Size values are once, few and many counts, or a class for expanded clones, and some rows have none.

TRBV24-1	many	.	TRBJ2-3	15	TGTGCCACCAGTGATTTACAGGGTAATACAGATACGCAGTATTTT	CATSDLQGNTDTQYF
TRBV30	.	.	TRBJ2-5	15	TGTGCCTGGAGTGTAGGCCGGGCAGATCAAGAGACCCAGTACTTC	CAWSVGRADQETQYF
TRBV4-1	many	.	TRBJ1-5	15	TGCGCCAGCAGCCAAGAAATAGGGCGTAATCAGCCCCAGCATTTT	CASSQEIGRNQPQHF
TRBV12-3/TRBV12-4	.	TRBD2	TRBJ2-3	15	TGTGCCAGCAGGACAGCGGGAGTAGGCACAGATACGCAGTATTTT	CASRTAGVGTDTQYF
TRBV12-3/TRBV12-4	many	.	TRBJ2-1	17	TGTGCCAGCAGTTCCAGCGTATTCCCTAGCTCCTACAATGAGCAGTTCTTC	CASSSSVFPSSYNEQFF
TRBV6-2/TRBV6-3	many	.	TRBJ1-5	15	TGTGCCAGCAGTGAAGGTCCCTGGGGGAATCAGCCCCAGCATTTT	CASSEGPWGNQPQHF
TRBV24-1	many	TRBD1	TRBJ2-3	16	TGTGCCACCAGTGATACAACCGGGACAGCCACAGATACGCAGTATTTT	CATSDTTGTATDTQYF
TRBV19	many	.	TRBJ1-5	16	TGTGCCAGTAGTAGTAACGGCCTCAGGGGTGAACAGCCCCAGCATTTT	CASSSNGLRGEQPQHF
TRBV19	.	.	TRBJ2-1	15	TGTGCCAGTAGTATTCTTATCTCCTCCTACAATGAGCAGTTCTTC	CASSILISSYNEQFF
TRBV12-3/TRBV12-4	many	.	TRBJ2-3	15	TGTGCCAGCAGTTTAGGTATTACTAGCACAGATACGCAGTATTTT	CASSLGITSTDTQYF
TRBV5-1	few	.	TRBJ2-2	13	TGCGCCAGCAGCCCTCCCCGGGCCGGGGAGCTGTTTTTT	CASSPPRAGELFF
TRBV27	many	.	TRBJ1-1	14	TGTGCCAGCAGTTTATCTGGGGGCCTCACTGAAGCTTTCTTT	CASSLSGGLTEAFF
TRBV7-2	many	TRBD2	TRBJ2-1	16	TGTGCCAGCAGCAAAAGCGTCAGCGGGGGGGCCAATGAGCAGTTCTTC	CASSKSVSGGANEQFF
TRBV27	.	.	TRBJ1-2	13	TGTGCCAGCAGTTTATCCCGTTTAAATGGCTACACCTTC	CASSLSRLNGYTF
TRBV24-1	.	.	TRBJ2-2	14	TGTGCCACTAAAGGAGCGGTAAACACCGGGGAGCTGTTTTTT	CATKGAVNTGELFF
TRBV7-2	.	TRBD1	TRBJ2-7	17	TGTGCCAGCAGCCTAAGGGGGGGGGGACAGGGACACTACGAGCAGTACTTC	CASSLRGGGQGHYEQYF
TRBV7-9	.	.	TRBJ2-1	11	TGTGCCAGCGGCGGAGGTGCTGAGCAGTTCTTC	CASGGGAEQFF
TRBV9	few	TRBD2	TRBJ2-7	14	TGTGCCAGCAGCGCCGTCGGGGGAGCGGGGGAGCAGTACTTC	CASSAVGGAGEQYF
TRBV7-9	few	.	TRBJ1-1	15	TGTGCCAGCAGCTTAAAATCGCAGGTTCATACTGAAGCTTTCTTT	CASSLKSQVHTEAFF
TRBV20-1	many	.	TRBJ2-7	13	TGCAGTGCTAGTTCAAGTAGCTCCTACGAGCAGTACTTC	CSASSSSSYEQYF
TRBV12-3/TRBV12-4	.	.	TRBJ2-3	15	TGTGCCAGCATCACCCTAGGGTGGGGCACAGATACGCAGTATTTT	CASITLGWGTDTQYF
TRBV2	many	.	TRBJ1-5	12	TGTGCCAGCAGTGAAATAGCTCAGCCCCAGCATTTT	CASSEIAQPQHF
TRBV29-1	many	.	TRBJ1-3	14	TGCAGCGTTCTGCCGCCGGGGTCTGGAAACACCATATATTTT	CSVLPPGSGNTIYF
TRBV28	.	TRBD2	TRBJ2-7	17	TGTGCCAGCAGTTCATTAGCCGGGACTAAGAGCTCCTACGAGCAGTACTTC	CASSSLAGTKSSYEQYF
TRBV10-3	.	.	TRBJ1-6	16	TGTGCCATCAGTGAGTCCCAGGGGTTGGATAATTCACCCCTCCACTTT	CAISESQGLDNSPLHF
TRBV6-2/TRBV6-3	many	.	TRBJ2-3	16	TGTGCCAGCAGCTCGTGGACACTCACTAGCACAGATACGCAGTATTTT	CASSSWTLTSTDTQYF
TRBV7-3	many	.	TRBJ1-2	13	TGTGCCAGCAGCCCCAATCGGGGTTACGGCTACACCTTC	CASSPNRGYGYTF
TRBV18	few	.	TRBJ1-6	16	TGTGCCAGCTCACCAACCAGGAGCTCCTATAATTCACCCCTCCACTTT	CASSPTRSSYNSPLHF
TRBV6-1	many	.	TRBJ1-5	20	TGTGCCAGCACCCGAACCCCCTTTCGGGACAAACAGTCCCATCATCAGCCCCAGCATTTT	CASTRTPFRDKQSHHQPQHF
TRBV5-1	many	.	TRBJ1-2	14	TGCGCCAGCAGCATATATCAAGGGATTCGTGGCTACACCTTC	CASSIYQGIRGYTF
TRBV15	.	.	TRBJ1-4	16	TGTGCCACCAGCAGTGCTTACCAGGCAACTAATGAAAAACTGTTTTTT	CATSSAYQATNEKLFF
TRBV5-1	many	TRBD2	TRBJ2-1	20	TGCGCCAGCAGCTCCAACTCTCGATTTGGCGGGGGTAACTCCTACAATGAGCAGTTCTTC	CASSSNSRFGGGNSYNEQFF
TRBV7-2	many	.	TRBJ2-1	16	TGTGCCAGCAGCTTACTTGGGGGCGCCCGCTACAATGAGCAGTTCTTC	CASSLLGGARYNEQFF
TRBV19	once	TRBD1	TRBJ2-5	16	TGTGCCAGTAGTATAGCGTGGGACAGGGACCAAGAGACCCAGTACTTC	CASSIAWDRDQETQYF
TRBV4-1	.	TRBD1	TRBJ1-1	13	TGCGCCAGCAGACCACGAGGGGGCCGTGAAGCTTTCTTT	CASRPRGGREAFF
TRBV9	.	.	TRBJ1-5	15	TGTGCCAGCAGCGTAGCTGGGTATAGCAATCAGCCCCAGCATTTT	CASSVAGYSNQPQHF
TRBV6-1	many	TRBD1	TRBJ2-5	14	TGTGCCAGCACTCAACCCGGGACAGGGGCGGTCCAGTACTTC	CASTQPGTGAVQYF
TRBV11-2	many	.	TRBJ2-1	15	TGTGCCAGCAGCTTAATCCTTAACCTATACAATGAGCAGTTCTTC	CASSLILNLYNEQFF
TRBV6-1	many	TRBD1	TRBJ1-2	14	TGTGCCAGCAGACCGGGACAGGGGGCCTCTGGCTACACCTTC	CASRPGQGASGYTF
TRBV15	few	.	TRBJ1-1	14	TGTGCCACCAGCGGCGGGGGCCGGGGAACTGAAGCTTTCTTT	CATSGGGRGTEAFF
TRBV7-9	many	TRBD1	TRBJ2-1	14	TGTGCCAGCAGCCGACAGGGGGAGGACAATGAGCAGTTCTTC	CASSRQGEDNEQFF
TRBV19	few	.	TRBJ1-1	14	TGTGCCAGTAGTATATCGGGGGAGGGCACTGAAGCTTTCTTT	CASSISGEGTEAFF
TRBV11-2	many	.	TRBJ1-2	15	TGTGCCAGCAGCTTAGATCTGACGGGCATCTATGGCTACACCTTC	CASSLDLTGIYGYTF
TRBV19	.	TRBD1	TRBJ1-2	15	TGTGCCAGCAGTGGACAGGGGGCCGGTGGCTATGGCTACACCTTC	CASSGQGAGGYGYTF
TRBV7-6	few	.	TRBJ2-7	14	TGTGCCAGCAGCTTGGGCCCGACTGCCTACGAGCAGTACTTC	CASSLGPTAYEQYF
TRBV6-1	many	.	TRBJ2-5	15	TGTGCCAGCAAACGGGACAAGGAGGCTAGAGAGACCCAGTACTTC	CASKRDKEARETQYF
TRBV5-1	many	.	TRBJ1-5	14	TGCGCCAGCAGCCCGGGTCATCCCAATCAGCCCCAGCATTTT	CASSPGHPNQPQHF
TRBV6-1	few	.	TRBJ2-6	15	TGTGCCAGCAGTCGAACAGGGACTGGGGCCAACGTCCTGACTTTC	CASSRTGTGANVLTF
TRBV7-2	many	.	TRBJ2-1	13	TGTGCCAGCAGCGTCACAGGGGAGGATGAGCAGTTCTTC	CASSVTGEDEQFF
TRBV7-2	many	TRBD1	TRBJ2-7	15	TGTGCCAGCAGCACCCCGGGACAGGGGGTCTACGAGCAGTACTTC	CASSTPGQGVYEQYF
TRBV20-1	many	.	TRBJ2-3	15	TGCAGTGCTCTTCAGGGGCTAGCGGTGAGGGATACGCAGTATTTT	CSALQGLAVRDTQYF
TRBV28	many	TRBD1	TRBJ2-7	15	TGTGCCAGCAGTTTTTTCCAGGGACAGACCTACGAGCAGTACTTC	CASSFFQGQTYEQYF
TRBV6-1	many	.	TRBJ1-2	13	TGTGCCAGCAGTGAATCAGGGTTCACGGGCTACACCTTC	CASSESGFTGYTF
TRBV9	many	.	TRBJ2-5	15	TGTGCCAGCAGCGTAGAGGGAGTAGTTGGAGAGACCCAGTACTTC	CASSVEGVVGETQYF
TRBV7-3	.	TRBD2	TRBJ2-1	14	TGTGCCAGCAGCGTCGCGGGGGATTACAATGAGCAGTTCTTC	CASSVAGDYNEQFF
TRBV6-2/TRBV6-3	many	.	TRBJ2-3	13	TGTGCCAGCAGTTTCCCGGGAGCAGATACGCAGTATTTT	CASSFPGADTQYF
TRBV28	.	TRBD2	TRBJ2-1	17	TGTGCCAGCAGTGTGGCCCCAGGGCTAGCGGGGGAGAATGAGCAGTTCTTC	CASSVAPGLAGENEQFF
TRBV9	.	TRBD2	TRBJ2-1	16	TGTGCCAGCAGCGACTCTAGCGGGGGGGCCCAGGATGAGCAGTTCTTC	CASSDSSGGAQDEQFF
TRBV20-1	many	TRBD2	TRBJ2-1	14	TGCAGTGCTATCGCGGGAGGCCTATACAATGAGCAGTTCTTC	CSAIAGGLYNEQFF
TRBV28	many	TRBD2	TRBJ2-7	15	TGTGCCAGCACCGAGACTAGCGGGAACTCCTACGAGCAGTACTTC	CASTETSGNSYEQYF